This is a list of T cell receptor beta chains from one sample in a study of blood T cell repertoires in COVID-19. Here immunoSEQ multiplex PCR was the method, and the copy in TCRdb shows in-frame clones only, minus some. The table includes 240,000 or so clones, just under 90% detected once. The sample was PBMCs or T cells enriched from blood (not recorded which). Source of these receptors: a man between 45 and 60 years old who had been exposed to COVID-19. Both conserved end residues are part of each CDR3. The D gene is left open where the match is weak. Only some rows state a clone size, as once, few, many or a class for expanded clones.

v_call	clone_size	j_call	d_call	cdr3_aa	cdr3_nt
TRBV15	.	TRBJ2-6	.	CATSRSRTSGANVLTF	TGTGCCACCAGCAGAAGTAGAACCTCTGGGGCCAACGTCCTGACTTTC
TRBV6-2/TRBV6-3	.	TRBJ1-3	.	CASSWREGPGNTIYF	TGTGCCAGCAGTTGGCGGGAGGGGCCTGGAAACACCATATATTTT
TRBV18	.	TRBJ2-1	TRBD2	CASSPSGTRGNEQFF	TGTGCCAGCTCACCAAGTGGGACTAGGGGCAATGAGCAGTTCTTC
TRBV4-2	once	TRBJ2-2	.	CASSPSFGAGTGELFF	TGTGCCAGCAGCCCGTCTTTTGGAGCGGGCACCGGGGAGCTGTTTTTT
TRBV5-1	.	TRBJ2-5	TRBD2	CASSLSGGAVETQYF	TGCGCCAGCAGCTTGAGCGGGGGGGCCGTAGAGACCCAGTACTTC
TRBV7-2	.	TRBJ2-2	.	CASSLMEATGELFF	TGTGCCAGCAGCTTAATGGAGGCCACCGGGGAGCTGTTTTTT
TRBV9	.	TRBJ1-1	.	CASSVDSAGSEAFF	TGTGCCAGCAGCGTAGATTCGGCGGGGAGTGAAGCTTTCTTT
TRBV5-1	.	TRBJ2-5	.	CASSLAAASRETQYF	TGCGCCAGCAGCTTGGCTGCGGCTTCCCGGGAGACCCAGTACTTC
TRBV4-2	.	TRBJ2-1	.	CASSQEVGTWYNEQFF	TGTGCCAGCAGCCAAGAGGTCGGGACTTGGTACAATGAGCAGTTCTTC
TRBV27	.	TRBJ1-2	.	CASSLSGGSKGSYGYTF	TGTGCCAGCAGTTTATCGGGGGGTTCCAAGGGGAGTTATGGCTACACCTTC
TRBV5-1	.	TRBJ2-5	.	CASSLSWRQGETQYF	TGCGCCAGCAGCTTGAGTTGGCGGCAGGGAGAGACCCAGTACTTC
TRBV24-1	.	TRBJ2-2	.	CATSGPTGYTGELFF	TGTGCCACCAGTGGTCCGACAGGCTACACCGGGGAGCTGTTTTTT
TRBV9	.	TRBJ1-2	.	CASSVVLKSSYGYTF	TGTGCCAGCAGCGTAGTGTTAAAGAGTAGCTATGGCTACACCTTC
TRBV5-1	.	TRBJ2-3	TRBD1	CASSSKTGTTSTDTQYF	TGCGCCAGCAGCTCAAAGACAGGGACCACTAGCACAGATACGCAGTATTTT
TRBV6-5	.	TRBJ1-2	.	CASSWGRVPGYGYTF	TGTGCCAGCTCTTGGGGCAGGGTTCCTGGGTATGGCTACACCTTC
TRBV2	.	TRBJ2-7	.	CASRVRGLATYEQYF	TGTGCCAGCAGGGTTAGGGGACTTGCGACTTACGAGCAGTACTTC
TRBV15	.	TRBJ2-3	.	CATSRGNSPPDTQYF	TGTGCCACCAGCAGAGGTAACAGCCCTCCAGATACGCAGTATTTT
TRBV10-3	.	TRBJ1-2	.	CAIRPTGEEDGYTF	TGTGCCATCAGACCTACCGGGGAGGAGGATGGCTACACCTTC
TRBV11-2	.	TRBJ2-2	TRBD2	CASSLDPRVAGENTGELFF	TGTGCCAGCAGCTTAGATCCCCGCGTAGCGGGAGAGAACACCGGGGAGCTGTTTTTT
TRBV28	.	TRBJ1-1	.	CASSLSPGNTEAFF	TGTGCCAGCAGTTTATCCCCAGGGAACACTGAAGCTTTCTTT
TRBV10-3	.	TRBJ1-2	.	CAISESAGDYGYTF	TGTGCCATCAGTGAGTCGGCGGGAGACTATGGCTACACCTTC
TRBV10-1	.	TRBJ2-3	TRBD2	CASSESKIGTTKAYTQYF	TGCGCCAGCAGTGAGTCAAAAATCGGGACTACCAAGGCATATACGCAGTATTTT
TRBV19	.	TRBJ2-2	.	CASSIVRVFGTGELFF	TGTGCCAGTAGTATAGTTCGGGTATTCGGCACCGGGGAGCTGTTTTTT
TRBV4-1	.	TRBJ1-4	.	CASSGRVAEKLFF	TGCGCCAGCAGCGGCCGGGTCGCTGAAAAACTGTTTTTT
TRBV15	.	TRBJ2-5	TRBD1	CATSAWGQGGKTQYF	TGTGCCACCAGCGCATGGGGACAGGGTGGAAAGACCCAGTACTTC